Presented here are 31 T cell receptor beta chains from one specimen sequenced in a study of blood T cell repertoires in COVID-19. The repertoire was sequenced with immunoSEQ multiplex PCR; TCRdb's copy has only in-frame clones and lacks some. This sample carries about 50,000 clones, about nine tenths of them seen once, and the ten largest clones take roughly 6.2%. Sequencing was done on a sample of peripheral blood. These receptors all come from a man in his forties with acute or convalescent COVID-19.

V is TRBV4-3 and J is TRBJ2-1; 8 nucleotides match TRBD2. The length of the CDR3 is 17 residues. Per the germline V gene, CDR1 is LGHNA and CDR2 is YSLEER. Unmatched junction bases numbered 12, after V lost 1 base and J lost 7 bases. The CDR3 region is CASSQVLTGGPINEQFF. For the CDR3, the DNA is TGCGCCAGCAGCCAAGTCTTAACGGGAGGGCCAATAAATGAGCAGTTCTTC.

The chain employs TRBV5-1 and TRBJ1-1; maybe TRBD1 (6 bases). The germline V and J ends were trimmed by 0 bases and 3 bases, with 9 bases remaining between them. This CDR3 spans 14 amino acids. CDR1 and CDR2 from the germline V gene are SGHRS and YFSETQ. CDR3: CASSLAGADTEAFF. The CDR3 nucleotides read TGCGCCAGCAGCTTGGCAGGGGCGGACACTGAAGCTTTCTTT.

CDR3 nucleotides: TGTGCCAGCTCACCGTTACAGGGAAGCTCTGGAAACACCATATATTTT. This gives the protein CASSPLQGSSGNTIYF. This chain connects TRBV18 to TRBJ1-3, with a weak D call TRBD1 (6 bases). The V gene's germline CDR1 is KGHSH and CDR2 LQKENI. The CDR3 runs 16 residues. Trimming removed 3 bases from V and 0 bases from J, with 12 bases in between.

The chain couples TRBV30 to TRBJ1-5; no clear D gene. Germline assignment: CDR1 GTSNPN and CDR2 SVGIG (reference sequence). The CDR3 spans 14 residues. With 2 bases removed from V and 3 bases from J, the gap between germline ends came to 11 bases. CDR3 amino acids: CAWSSGSINQPQHF. The DNA of the CDR3 is TGTGCCTGGAGTTCCGGGTCCATCAATCAGCCCCAGCATTTT.

The sample holds one count of this clone. The V call is TRBV21-1, the J call TRBJ2-7; the D segment call TRBD2 is taken from the table without a DNA check. TRBV21-1 is recorded as a pseudogene. The CDR3 consists of 14 residues. CDR3 sequence reads: CASSKTEASYEQYF. CDR3 nucleotide sequence: TGTGCCAGCAGCAAAACGGAGGCGTCCTACGAGCAGTACTTC.

The V call is TRBV11-2, the J call TRBJ2-1; D may be TRBD2 (5 bases). V lost 5 bases to trimming and J lost 5 bases, with 16 bases between them. Germline-derived CDR1 and CDR2 are SGHAT and FQNNGV. The CDR3 totals 15 residues. CDR3 residues: CASSALGERHNEQFF. In nucleotides, the CDR3 is TGTGCCAGCAGCGCCCTGGGTGAGCGGCACAATGAGCAGTTCTTC. Variable domain in full (rest from reference TRBV11-2 and TRBJ2-1): EAGVAQSPRYKIIEKRQSVAFWCNPISGHATLYWYQQILGQGPKLLIQFQNNGVVDDSQLPKDRFSAERLKGVDSTLKIQPAKLEDSAVYLCASSALGERHNEQFFGPGTRLTVL.

This chain joins TRBV5-1 and TRBJ2-5, with 9 positions matching TRBD2. J was trimmed by 5 bases and V by 1 base; bases with no gene match: 9. CDR3 length equals 16 residues. The V gene's germline CDR1 is SGHRS and CDR2 YFSETQ. In nucleotides, the CDR3 is TGCGCCAGCAGCTTGAGGGCGGGAGGGCCGGAGGAGACCCAGTACTTC. Protein sequence: CASSLRAGGPEETQYF.

V usage is TRBV7-2 and J usage is TRBJ2-1; D not certain. The germline V and J ends were trimmed by 5 bases and 5 bases, with 10 bases remaining between them. The CDR3 sequence is 13 residues long. Per the germline V gene, CDR1 is SGHTA and CDR2 is FQGNSA. The DNA for the CDR3 is TGTGCCAGCAGCCCCCAATTTGACAATGAGCAGTTCTTC. This translates into CASSPQFDNEQFF.

V gene TRBV6-5 combines with J gene TRBJ2-3, with 7 bases identical to TRBD1. Germline CDR1 and CDR2: MNHEY and SVGAGI. The CDR3 has 15 residues. V dropped 7 bases and J dropped 2; count of bases not matched to a gene: 9. Here the CDR3 DNA reads TGTGCCAGCATTTTCGACAGGGCCGCCACAGATACGCAGTATTTT. Translating it yields CASIFDRAATDTQYF.

The CDR3 coding sequence is TGTGCCAGCAGTCCGGGAGATCGCACAGATACGCAGTATTTT. Translating gives CASSPGDRTDTQYF. The chain has TRBV27 and TRBJ2-3; D perhaps matches TRBD2 (6 bases). V dropped 5 bases and J dropped 1 base, with 10 bases sitting between them. Germline loops: CDR1 MNHEY, CDR2 SMNVEV (reference sequence). The CDR3 has 14 residues.

This clone occurred once. The CDR3 DNA follows: TGTGCCAGCAGTGACTCGAGTAGCAATGAGCAGTTCTTC. Translation: CASSDSSSNEQFF. This rearrangement joins TRBV6-4 to TRBJ2-1, with D uncertain. Germline V lookup: CDR1 MRHNA, CDR2 SNTAGT. The V end lost 0 bases, the J end lost 6 bases, and 6 bases lay between the germline ends. The CDR3 sequence is 13 residues long.

The chain uses TRBV10-2 and TRBJ1-1; D not certain. This CDR3 is built from 13 residues. Trimming took 0 bases from V and 9 from J, leaving 11 bases between them. Germline V gene data show CDR1 as WSHSY and CDR2 as SAAADI. CDR3 DNA sequence: TGCGCCAGCAGTGAGTCTGGAGGTGTGCAAGCTTTCTTT. This translates into CASSESGGVQAFF.

J is TRBJ2-7 and V is TRBV6-5, with 11 nucleotides matching TRBD1. The junction had 7 bases not matched to a gene; V was cut back by 6 bases and J by 3 bases. The CDR3 loop spans 15 amino acids. Germline V gene sequence: CDR1 MNHEY, CDR2 SVGAGI. The CDR3, as DNA: TGTGCCAGCAGCGCCGGGACAGGGGGAGTCTACGAGCAGTACTTC. Amino acids: CASSAGTGGVYEQYF.

The chain carries TRBV6-5 and TRBJ2-7, with TRBD1 matching over 7 bases. The trim removed 9 bases at V and 6 bases at J, leaving 11 bases unmatched. Germline V gives CDR1 MNHEY, CDR2 SVGAGI. The CDR3 length is 13 residues. CDR3 sequence reads: CASSDRDGIEQYF. CDR3 coding DNA: TGTGCCAGTTCCGACAGGGACGGGATCGAGCAGTACTTC.

This chain uses TRBV7-9 with TRBJ1-1, with 7 positions matching TRBD1. The CDR3 spans 15 residues. Trimming cost V 5 bases and J 1 base; bases outside gene matches: 7. Germline CDR1 reads SEHNR; CDR2 reads FQNEAQ (reference sequence). The CDR3 bases are TGTGCCAGCAGCCATTCGGACAGGAAGAACACTGAAGCTTTCTTT. Protein product: CASSHSDRKNTEAFF.

This chain connects TRBV11-2 to TRBJ2-3; no firm D call. Germline V lookup: CDR1 SGHAT, CDR2 FQNNGV. The CDR3 spans 14 residues. Trimming took off 0 bases at V and 3 bases at J, with 7 bases between the two ends. The chain's CDR3 is CASSLDRVTDTQYF. The CDR3 DNA reads TGTGCCAGCAGCTTAGATAGAGTAACAGATACGCAGTATTTT.

The chain combines TRBV2 with TRBJ2-4, with D possibly matching TRBD1 (6 bases). Germline V CDR1 and CDR2: SNHLY, FYNNEI. Between the trimmed V and J ends, which lost 6 bases and 6 bases, there was a span of 12 bases. This CDR3 has 13 residues. CDR3 sequence reads: CASRAPQGNIQYF. CDR3 sequence (DNA): TGTGCCAGCAGGGCACCACAGGGAAACATTCAGTACTTC. The variable domain in full, completed from reference TRBV2 and TRBJ2-4, reads EPEVTQTPSHQVTQMGQEVILRCVPISNHLYFYWYRQILGQKVEFLVSFYNNEISEKSEIFDDQFSVERPDGSNFTLKIRSTKLEDSAMYFCASRAPQGNIQYFGAGTRLSVL.

The gene calls are TRBV6-6 and TRBJ2-5; tentative D call: TRBD1 (6 bases). V gave up 1 base and J gave up 4 bases, with 13 bases separating them. This CDR3 is 15 amino acids long. In germline, CDR1 is MNHNY, CDR2 SVGAGI (reference sequence). As DNA, the CDR3 is TGTGCCAGCAGTTACTGGGGGATAGGGGGAGAGACCCAGTACTTC. Its protein product is CASSYWGIGGETQYF.

V is TRBV11-2 and J is TRBJ1-2; 7 bases map to TRBD1. Germline V CDR1 and CDR2: SGHAT, FQNNGV. The V segment lost 5 bases and the J segment 4 bases; nucleotides outside the gene matches: 7. The CDR3 totals 14 residues. For the CDR3, the DNA is TGTGCCAGCAGCCCAGGGGACAGAATCTATGGCTACACCTTC. It codes for CASSPGDRIYGYTF.

The J gene is TRBJ1-1, the V gene TRBV6-5; D gene unclear. Germline V gene sequence: CDR1 MNHEY, CDR2 SVGAGI. This CDR3 is 12 amino acids long. The ends were cut back, 8 bases at V and 2 bases at J, with 9 bases in the middle. CDR3 coding DNA: TGTGCCAGCCACCGGGAAAACACTGAAGCTTTCTTT. Its protein is CASHRENTEAFF.

The chain joins TRBV19 to TRBJ2-5; possible D gene TRBD1, 5 bases. The CDR3 has 14 amino acids. V dropped 5 bases and J dropped 5 bases, with 15 bases sitting between them. In germline, CDR1 is LNHDA, CDR2 SQIVND (reference sequence). CDR3 region: CASSVDTIGETQYF. For the CDR3, the DNA is TGTGCCAGTAGTGTGGACACTATTGGCGAGACCCAGTACTTC.

CDR3 loop: CASSYRSGSGNEQYF. For the CDR3, the DNA is TGTGCCAGCAGTTACCGTAGCGGGAGTGGTAACGAGCAGTACTTC. The chain links TRBV27 to TRBJ2-7; 9 bases align to TRBD2. Losses at the gene ends were 4 bases for V and 5 bases for J; bases not matched to a gene: 9. Germline lookup yields CDR1 MNHEY and CDR2 SMNVEV (reference sequence). The CDR3 has 15 residues.

The chain recombines TRBV7-9 with TRBJ1-5; D remains ambiguous. This CDR3 spans 14 amino acids. CDR1 SEHNR and CDR2 FQNEAQ come from the germline V gene (reference sequence). V lost 4 bases and J lost 2, with 9 bases in between. The CDR3 protein is CASSSGLGNQPQHF. CDR3 sequence (DNA): TGTGCCAGCAGCTCCGGACTCGGCAATCAGCCCCAGCATTTT.

The chain combines TRBV27 with TRBJ1-2, with 9 bases fitting TRBD1. Trimming took 6 bases from V and 13 from J; bases not matched to a gene: 12. Looked up from germline, CDR1 is MNHEY and CDR2 is SMNVEV (reference sequence). This CDR3 spans 13 amino acids. The CDR3 reads CASRDPGQGRSTF. In DNA, the CDR3 is TGTGCCAGCAGGGATCCGGGACAGGGCCGCTCCACCTTC.

The J gene is TRBJ1-5, the V gene TRBV19; D is unclear. The CDR3 contains 16 residues. V was shortened by 0 bases and J by 1 base, with 10 bases between the two germline ends. In germline, CDR1 is LNHDA, CDR2 SQIVND (reference sequence). CDR3 nucleotides: TGTGCCAGTAGTATAGATCAACTGCTGAGCAATCAGCCCCAGCATTTT. Translated: CASSIDQLLSNQPQHF.

The chain employs TRBV4-1 and TRBJ2-7; TRBD2 matches 10 bases. This CDR3 comprises 15 residues. Germline V gene data show CDR1 as MGHRA and CDR2 as YSYEKL. The trim removed 2 bases at V and 6 bases at J, leaving 7 bases unmatched. The CDR3 coding sequence is TGCGCCAGCAGCCAACAAAGCGGGAGGGCCGGCGAGCAGTACTTC. It yields the protein CASSQQSGRAGEQYF.

The V call is TRBV13, the J call TRBJ2-2, with D uncertain. The CDR3 loop spans 14 amino acids. Germline CDR1 reads PRHDT; CDR2 reads FYEKMQ (reference sequence). Between the trimmed V and J ends, which lost 0 bases and 6 bases, there was a span of 8 bases. The CDR3, as DNA: TGTGCCAGCAGCTTAGGCGTCGGGTCCGGGGAGCTGTTTTTT. Translated, it gives CASSLGVGSGELFF.

Comment on this clone: Other DNA sequences in this sample translate to the same CDR3. The chain is built from TRBV30 and TRBJ2-1; the D is unclear. The ends were cut back, 2 bases at V and 0 bases at J, with 11 bases in the middle. CDR1 is GTSNPN and CDR2 is SVGIG in the germline V gene (reference sequence). The length of the CDR3 is 15 residues. The CDR3: CAWSFEAISYNEQFF. CDR3 DNA: TGTGCCTGGAGTTTCGAAGCGATCTCCTACAATGAGCAGTTCTTC.

The V gene is TRBV25-1, the J gene TRBJ2-1; 9 bases fit TRBD1. The CDR3 has 15 amino acids. CDR1 MGHDK and CDR2 SYGVNS come from the germline V gene. After removal of 4 bases from V and 4 bases from J, the junction contained 5 bases not matched to a gene. The CDR3 spells CASSVDRGWYNEQFF. CDR3 bases: TGTGCCAGCAGTGTAGACAGGGGGTGGTACAATGAGCAGTTCTTC.

The chain joins TRBV12-5 to TRBJ2-2; 11 bases are shared with TRBD2. Germline V gene data show CDR1 as LGHNT and CDR2 as FRNRAP. Losses at the gene ends were 7 bases for V and 4 bases for J; bases not matched to a gene: 8. The CDR3 is made up of 16 amino acids. Written as DNA, the CDR3 is TGTGCTAGTGTCCAACTAGCGGGAGAGAGCACCGGGGAGCTGTTTTTT. Its translation: CASVQLAGESTGELFF. The complete variable domain, with remaining parts taken from reference TRBV12-5 and TRBJ2-2, reads DARVTQTPRHKVTEMGQEVTMRCQPILGHNTVFWYRQTMMQGLELLAYFRNRAPLDDSGMPKDRFSAEMPDATLATLKIQPSEPRDSAVYFCASVQLAGESTGELFFGEGSRLTVL.

The chain recombines TRBV24-1 with TRBJ2-5, with D tentatively TRBD1 (5 bases). V dropped 3 bases and J dropped 1 base, with 5 bases sitting between them. The CDR3 is made up of 13 amino acids. The germline CDR1 and CDR2 sequences are KGHDR and SFDVKD. DNA for the CDR3: TGTGCCACCAGTGATGGGGCCCAAGAGACCCAGTACTTC. Residues: CATSDGAQETQYF.